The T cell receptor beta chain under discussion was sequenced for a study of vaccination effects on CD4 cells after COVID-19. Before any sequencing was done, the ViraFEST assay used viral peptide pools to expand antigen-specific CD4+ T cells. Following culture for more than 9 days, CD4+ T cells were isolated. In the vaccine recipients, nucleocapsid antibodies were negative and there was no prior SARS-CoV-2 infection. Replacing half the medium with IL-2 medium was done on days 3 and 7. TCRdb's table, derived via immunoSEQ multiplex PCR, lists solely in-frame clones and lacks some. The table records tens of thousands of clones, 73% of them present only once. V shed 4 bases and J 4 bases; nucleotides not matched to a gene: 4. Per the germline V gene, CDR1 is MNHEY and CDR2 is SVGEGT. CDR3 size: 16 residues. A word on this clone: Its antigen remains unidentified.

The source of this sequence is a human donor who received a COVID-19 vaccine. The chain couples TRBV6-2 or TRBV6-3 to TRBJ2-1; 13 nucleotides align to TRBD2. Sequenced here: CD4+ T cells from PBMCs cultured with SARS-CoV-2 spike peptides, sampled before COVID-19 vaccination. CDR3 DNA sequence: TGTGCCAGCAGTTCTTGGACTAGCGGGGGATACAATGAGCAGTTCTTC. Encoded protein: CASSSWTSGGYNEQFF.